This record concerns one T cell receptor beta chain sequence. The record originates from a study of cytomegalovirus exposure and HLA in healthy donors. Across the study: About 179 million T cells yielded some 120 million unique TCR beta sequences in earlier analysis.

Both 60 Vbeta primers and 13 Jbeta primers went into the PCR. TCRdb's table, derived via immunoSEQ multiplex PCR, lists solely in-frame clones and lacks some. Counted here are more than 200,000 clones, around 80% occurring once; the ten biggest clones make up 15% to 19%. The sample consisted of PBMCs. The TCR was taken from a man aged 35 to 55 in good health and CMV-seronegative.

In nucleotides, the CDR3 is TGTGCCAGCGGCCGACAGGGTTTGGGCGACGGTGAAAAACTGTTTTTT. As protein: CASGRQGLGDGEKLFF. The rearrangement uses TRBV5-6 and TRBJ1-4; 7 positions match TRBD1. The CDR3 contains 16 residues. CDR1 is SGHDT, CDR2 YYEEEE, per germline. The V and J ends lost 7 bases and 7 bases, in that order; junction bases with no gene match: 16.